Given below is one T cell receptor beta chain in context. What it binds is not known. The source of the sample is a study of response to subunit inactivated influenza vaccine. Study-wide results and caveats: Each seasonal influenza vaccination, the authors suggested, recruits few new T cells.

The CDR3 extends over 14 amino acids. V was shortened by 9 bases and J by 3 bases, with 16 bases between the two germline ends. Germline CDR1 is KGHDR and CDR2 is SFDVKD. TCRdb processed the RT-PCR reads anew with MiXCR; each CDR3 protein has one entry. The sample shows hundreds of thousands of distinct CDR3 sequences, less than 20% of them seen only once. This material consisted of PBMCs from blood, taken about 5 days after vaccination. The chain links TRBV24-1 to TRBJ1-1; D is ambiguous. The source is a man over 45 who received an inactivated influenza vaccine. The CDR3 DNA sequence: TGTGCCACCTATTGGGTTGGCCCTGACACTGAAGCTTTCTTT. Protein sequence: CATYWVGPDTEAFF.